Each of the 21 T cell receptor beta chains below was sequenced from the same sample in a study of blood T cells in healthy people across ages. Alongside a J-beta primer mix, a sample-barcoded 5' primer served in a second PCR lasting about 7 to 12 cycles. TCRdb analysed the 5' RACE reads with MiXCR anew, one entry per CDR3 protein. The sample lists 800,000 to 950,000 distinct CDR3 sequences, 25% to 35% occurring once. This sample also belongs to another study, concerning T cells of mothers and their children.

Sequencing used blood. All receptors come from a middle-aged woman in good health.

This clonotype was counted only a few times. This could be a read error, since a much larger clone is one nucleotide away. The rearrangement links TRBV7-3 to TRBJ2-3; D remains unclear. This CDR3 has 13 residues. Germline lookup yields CDR1 SGHTA and CDR2 FQGTGA. For the CDR3, the DNA is TGTGCCAGCAGCTATTTAACCACAGATATGCAGTATTTT. This encodes CASSYLTTDMQYF.

This clonotype has more than one count but fewer than ten. CDR3 sequence: CASSPLSLSNTEAFF. In nucleotides, the CDR3 is TGTGCCAGCAGTCCTCTGTCCCTTTCGAACACTGAAGCTTTCTTT. This rearrangement joins TRBV27 to TRBJ1-1; D unresolved. V dropped 5 bases and J dropped 1 base, with 14 bases sitting between them. Germline assignment: CDR1 MNHEY and CDR2 SMNVEV (reference sequence). The length of the CDR3 is 15 residues.

This clonotype was picked up many times. The J gene is TRBJ2-5, the V gene TRBV7-2; TRBD2 aligns across 10 bases. V lost 1 base, J lost 1 base, and 3 bases stayed unmatched. The CDR3 spans 16 residues. CDR1 SGHTA and CDR2 FQGNSA come from the germline V gene. As DNA, the CDR3 is TGTGCCAGCAGCTTAGGCAGCGGGGGGGGCCAAGAGACCCAGTACTTC. Amino acids: CASSLGSGGGQETQYF.

This clonotype was seen a few times. This chain joins TRBV20-1 and TRBJ1-5; TRBD1 agrees at 7 bases. Trimming took 5 bases from V and 5 from J; bases not matched to a gene: 6. Germline V lookup: CDR1 DFQATT, CDR2 SNEGSKA (reference sequence). CDR3 length: 13 residues. The CDR3 here is CSALSGTDQPQHF. The CDR3 DNA reads TGCAGTGCTTTATCCGGGACAGATCAGCCCCAGCATTTT.

This clonotype was seen ten or more times. In DNA form, the CDR3 reads TGCGCCAGCAGCTTGCCGCGACTAGCGGGGTCCTACGAGCAGTACTTC. Amino acid sequence: CASSLPRLAGSYEQYF. The chain combines TRBV5-1 with TRBJ2-7; 11 bases match TRBD2. With 1 base clipped from V and 1 base from J, the junction kept 4 bases outside the gene matches. The CDR3 runs 16 residues. The germline V gene encodes CDR1 SGHRS and CDR2 YFSETQ.

This chain joins TRBV5-6 and TRBJ2-5; 10 nucleotides line up with TRBD2. The trim removed 2 bases at V and 4 bases at J, leaving 5 bases unmatched. Germline lookup yields CDR1 SGHDT and CDR2 YYEEEE. This CDR3 has 15 residues. This CDR3 is CASSLGSSGGETQYF. Written as DNA, the CDR3 is TGTGCCAGCAGCTTAGGATCTAGCGGGGGAGAGACCCAGTACTTC.

In DNA form, the CDR3 reads TGTGCCAGCAGTTCGGACAGCCTTAACACAGATACGCAGTATTTT. Its translation is CASSSDSLNTDTQYF. This chain links TRBV28 with TRBJ2-3; perhaps TRBD1 as D (6 bases). Trimming took 4 bases from V and 2 from J, leaving 13 bases between them. The CDR3 length is 15 residues. Germline loops: CDR1 MDHEN, CDR2 SYDVKM.

Points on this clonotype: At one end the junction does not follow the germline gene, possibly because of a read error. The gene calls are TRBV12-3 or TRBV12-4 and TRBJ2-3, with a tentative D call TRBD1 (7 bases). The CDR3 has 14 amino acids. The CDR3 region has the DNA TGTGCCAGCAGTATAGCGGACAGGATAGATACGCAGTATTTT. It codes for CASSIADRIDTQYF.

A note on this clonotype: A much larger clone differs by one base, so this may be a read error. V is TRBV9 and J is TRBJ2-7; 7 bases agree with TRBD1. The CDR3 is 14 residues long. Germline CDR1 reads SGDLS; CDR2 reads YYNGEE. V gave up 4 bases and J gave up 10 bases; unmatched junction bases: 14. The CDR3 is CASSLVGTEEAQYF. The CDR3 coding sequence is TGTGCCAGCAGCTTAGTCGGGACAGAAGAGGCCCAGTACTTC. Based on the CDR3 plus reference TRBV9 and TRBJ2-7, the full variable domain is DSGVTQTPKHLITATGQRVTLRCSPRSGDLSVYWYQQSLDQGLQFLIQYYNGEERAKGNILERFSAQQFPDLHSELNLSSLELGDSALYFCASSLVGTEEAQYFGPGTRLTVT.

The gene calls are TRBV7-9 and TRBJ2-1; 7 positions match TRBD1. CDR1 is SEHNR and CDR2 is FQNEAQ in the germline V gene (reference sequence). CDR3 length: 14 residues. V lost 5 bases, J lost 10 bases, and 11 bases stayed unmatched. The CDR3 loop is CASSPFRGTGEQFF. The CDR3 nucleotides are TGTGCCAGCAGCCCGTTCAGGGGGACGGGCGAGCAGTTCTTC.

This clonotype was seen ten or more times. The chain employs TRBV20-1 and TRBJ2-7; D is possibly TRBD2 (6 bases). The CDR3 runs to 11 residues. Looked up from germline, CDR1 is DFQATT and CDR2 is SNEGSKA (reference sequence). V lost 6 bases and J lost 3, with 9 bases in between. In DNA form, the CDR3 reads TGCAGTGCCCCGGGGGTCTACGAGCAGTACTTC. Residues: CSAPGVYEQYF.

This clonotype was observed a few times. J is TRBJ2-3 and V is TRBV4-3; 7 nucleotides align to TRBD2. The junction had 11 bases not matched to a gene; V was cut back by 0 bases and J by 11 bases. The germline V gene encodes CDR1 LGHNA and CDR2 YSLEER. CDR3 length: 15 residues. DNA for the CDR3: TGCGCCAGCAGCCAAGAGACGAGTCCCCGGGAGGTGCAGTATTTT. Protein sequence: CASSQETSPREVQYF.

This clonotype was seen ten or more times. This chain joins TRBV20-1 and TRBJ2-7; 11 bases are a match to TRBD1. There are 15 residues in the CDR3. Unmatched junction bases numbered 4, after V lost 0 bases and J lost 3 bases. CDR1 is DFQATT and CDR2 is SNEGSKA in the germline V gene (reference sequence). CDR3 loop: CSARDSGTGGYEQYF. Written as DNA, the CDR3 is TGCAGTGCTAGAGATAGCGGGACAGGGGGCTACGAGCAGTACTTC.

This clonotype was counted between two and nine times. The junction shows a germline mismatch at one end, possibly a read error. The rearrangement links TRBV29-1 to TRBJ2-3; D possibly uses TRBD1 or TRBD2 (5 bases each). CDR3 length equals 13 residues. The germline CDR1 and CDR2 sequences are SQVTM and ANQGSEA. The CDR3 is CSVAKGSIDTQYF. For the CDR3, the DNA is TGCAGCGTTGCCAAGGGGAGCATAGATACGCAGTATTTT.

This rearrangement joins TRBV28 to TRBJ1-5; a possible D gene is TRBD1 (5 bases). Germline V lookup: CDR1 MDHEN, CDR2 SYDVKM. Trimming took off 6 bases at V and 2 bases at J, with 20 bases between the two ends. The CDR3 loop spans 17 amino acids. The CDR3 DNA is TGTGCCAGCAGCTTAAGCGCGCTGGGGCCAGGCAATCAGCCCCAGCATTTT. This codes for CASSLSALGPGNQPQHF.

This clonotype was seen at least ten times. The V gene is TRBV7-2, the J gene TRBJ2-3; D gene ambiguous. Germline CDR1 and CDR2: SGHTA and FQGNSA. Trimming pared 6 bases from V and 2 bases from J, leaving 6 bases between. This CDR3 has 12 amino acids. Written as DNA, the CDR3 is TGTGCCAGCAGTTCCCTCACAGATACGCAGTATTTT. Translated, it gives CASSSLTDTQYF.

J is TRBJ1-1 and V is TRBV7-9; D unresolved. V was shortened by 4 bases and J by 6 bases, with 18 bases between the two germline ends. CDR3 size: 15 residues. Germline-derived CDR1 and CDR2 are SEHNR and FQNEAQ (reference sequence). The DNA of the CDR3 is TGTGCCAGCAGCTCAAACCTGGACGGTAACGCTGAAGCTTTCTTT. It specifies CASSSNLDGNAEAFF.

The V call is TRBV9, the J call TRBJ1-3, with 8 bases aligning to TRBD1. The CDR3 is 18 amino acids. Germline CDR1 and CDR2: SGDLS and YYNGEE. V gave up 2 bases and J gave up 3 bases; unmatched junction bases: 13. CDR3 protein: CASSVYKPDRVGGNTIYF. In DNA, the CDR3 is TGTGCCAGCAGCGTCTACAAACCGGACAGGGTGGGTGGAAACACCATATATTTT.

Only a few counts were recorded for this clonotype. This rearrangement joins TRBV4-2 to TRBJ2-5; the match to TRBD2 covers 11 bases. From germline, CDR1 is LGHNA and CDR2 YNFKEQ. Germline trimming cut 3 bases from V and 5 bases from J; bases unmatched to any gene: 11. The CDR3 spans 17 residues. CDR3 in amino acids: CASSQDNLAGGEETQYF. DNA for the CDR3: TGTGCCAGCAGCCAGGATAATCTAGCGGGGGGTGAGGAGACCCAGTACTTC.

The V gene is TRBV7-2, the J gene TRBJ1-1; 11 bases map to TRBD1. CDR3 length equals 15 residues. Per the germline V gene, CDR1 is SGHTA and CDR2 is FQGNSA. Trimming took 4 bases from V and 1 from J; bases not matched to a gene: 2. The CDR3 is CASSWGTGGNTEAFF. CDR3 nucleotides: TGTGCCAGCAGCTGGGGGACAGGGGGGAACACTGAAGCTTTCTTT.

This clonotype occurred a few times. The chain joins TRBV5-1 to TRBJ2-1, with 9 positions matching TRBD2. CDR3 length: 16 amino acids. Germline CDR1 SGHRS, CDR2 YFSETQ. V shed 4 bases and J 4 bases; nucleotides not matched to a gene: 9. The CDR3 region is CASSPDLAGMYNEQFF. CDR3 bases: TGCGCCAGCAGCCCGGATCTAGCGGGGATGTACAATGAGCAGTTCTTC. The variable domain in full, with the rest retrieved from reference TRBV5-1 and TRBJ2-1, is KAGVTQTPRYLIKTRGQQVTLSCSPISGHRSVSWYQQTPGQGLQFLFEYFSETQRNKGNFPGRFSGRQFSNSRSEMNVSTLELGDSALYLCASSPDLAGMYNEQFFGPGTRLTVL.